The 28 T cell receptor beta chains given below trace back to one sample, sequenced in a study of identical twins. TCRdb ran MiXCR on the 5' RACE reads and lists one entry per CDR3 protein. This sample yields around 680,000 distinct CDR3 sequences, of which 8% to 9% are seen a single time; 0.75% to 1% belongs to the top ten. This sample also appeared in a second study, on yellow fever vaccine responses in identical twins.

The sequenced sample consisted of PBMCs. Receptors were obtained from a woman aged 18-29 years in good health.

This clonotype came up many times. The gene calls are TRBV10-3 and TRBJ2-1, with a weak D call TRBD2 (7 bases). The CDR3 extends over 14 amino acids. From germline, CDR1 is ENHRY and CDR2 SYGVKD. V was trimmed by 0 bases and J by 7 bases, leaving 10 bases between them. The CDR3 sequence is CAISESGGANEQFF. The CDR3 coding sequence is TGTGCCATCAGTGAGTCGGGGGGGGCGAATGAGCAGTTCTTC.

Many counts were recorded for this clonotype. This sequence joins TRBV6-1 and TRBJ1-4; D might be TRBD1 (6 bases). The V and J ends lost 6 bases and 6 bases respectively, with 11 bases between them. The germline V gene encodes CDR1 MNHNS and CDR2 SASEGT. This CDR3 has 13 amino acids. CDR3 protein: CASSSGGDEKLFF. Written as DNA, the CDR3 is TGTGCCAGCAGCTCCGGGGGCGATGAAAAACTGTTTTTT.

This clonotype was detected a few times. The chain employs TRBV2 and TRBJ1-1; TRBD1 matches 8 bases. The CDR3 loop spans 14 amino acids. The V gene end was trimmed by 7 bases and the J gene end by 6 bases; junction bases not matched to a gene: 10. Germline assignment: CDR1 SNHLY and CDR2 FYNNEI. In DNA, the CDR3 is TGTGCCAGCATTCTATTCAGGGGGCAGTCTGAAGCTTTCTTT. Protein: CASILFRGQSEAFF.

This clonotype occurred a few times. The rearrangement joins TRBV20-1 to TRBJ2-7; D perhaps matches TRBD2 (5 bases). Germline loops: CDR1 DFQATT, CDR2 SNEGSKA (reference sequence). V shed 0 bases and J shed 2 bases, with 14 bases lying between them. The CDR3 consists of 15 residues. The CDR3 coding sequence is TGCAGTGCTAGAGACCCAGCGGAAAAAGCCTACGAGCAGTACTTC. Protein: CSARDPAEKAYEQYF.

The chain couples TRBV11-2 to TRBJ1-2; TRBD1 aligns across 12 bases. Germline V gives CDR1 SGHAT, CDR2 FQNNGV. V was pared by 1 base and J by 7 bases, with 4 bases of the junction left unmatched. CDR3 length equals 15 residues. CDR3 bases: TGTGCCAGCAGCTTAGCCGGGACAGGGGGCGGTGGCTACACCTTC. Protein product: CASSLAGTGGGGYTF. Drawing the rest from reference TRBV11-2 and TRBJ1-2, the complete variable domain is EAGVAQSPRYKIIEKRQSVAFWCNPISGHATLYWYQQILGQGPKLLIQFQNNGVVDDSQLPKDRFSAERLKGVDSTLKIQPAKLEDSAVYLCASSLAGTGGGGYTFGSGTRLTVV.

This clonotype came up a few times. The V gene is TRBV7-9, the J gene TRBJ1-3; TRBD1 agrees at 7 bases. The CDR3 consists of 15 residues. Germline-derived CDR1 and CDR2 are SEHNR and FQNEAQ (reference sequence). With 8 bases clipped from V and 0 bases from J, the junction kept 7 bases outside the gene matches. The CDR3 spells CASGPRGFSGNTIYF. In DNA, the CDR3 is TGTGCCAGCGGACCCAGGGGGTTCTCTGGAAACACCATATATTTT.

This clonotype has a count of ten or more. The V call is TRBV4-3, the J call TRBJ2-7; D possibly corresponds to TRBD1 (6 bases). Trimming removed 0 bases at V and 0 bases at J, with 9 bases between. Per germline, CDR1 LGHNA and CDR2 YSLEER. The CDR3 is 15 amino acids. CDR3 sequence reads: CASSQDRDNSYEQYF. CDR3 coding DNA: TGCGCCAGCAGCCAAGATCGGGACAACTCCTACGAGCAGTACTTC.

This clonotype was counted a few times. This CDR3 reads CASRGTKQFF. Here the CDR3 DNA reads TGTGCCAGCAGGGGGACGAAGCAGTTCTTC. The chain carries TRBV12-3 or TRBV12-4 and TRBJ2-1; possibly TRBD1 or TRBD2 for D (5 bases each). V lost 6 bases and J 11 bases, leaving 8 bases between the germline ends. The CDR3 spans 10 residues.

V gene TRBV7-2 combines with J gene TRBJ2-3; D is undetermined. Trimming cost V 0 bases and J 4 bases, with 8 bases left between them. The CDR3 spans 14 residues. CDR1 and CDR2 (germline): SGHTA, FQGNSA. In nucleotides, the CDR3 is TGTGCCAGCAGCTTAGCGGTGAATTCAGATACGCAGTATTTT. Amino acid sequence: CASSLAVNSDTQYF.

This clonotype was detected a few times. The V call is TRBV5-5, the J call TRBJ2-7; D is perhaps TRBD1 (6 bases). Germline V gives CDR1 SGHKS, CDR2 YYEKEE (reference sequence). Between the trimmed V and J ends, which lost 7 bases and 2 bases, there was a span of 10 bases. The CDR3 covers 12 residues. Here the CDR3 DNA reads TGTGCCAGCGAAAAGGGGGCCTACGAGCAGTACTTC. Protein sequence: CASEKGAYEQYF.

There are a few counts of this clonotype. The chain joins TRBV12-3 or TRBV12-4 to TRBJ1-1, with D unresolved. The CDR3 is 16 amino acids. Trimming removed 1 base from V and 2 bases from J, with 14 bases in between. CDR3 nucleotides: TGTGCCAGCAGTTTAGGGAGACGGAAACCTAACACTGAAGCTTTCTTT. Its translation: CASSLGRRKPNTEAFF.

This clonotype was detected ten times or more. V usage is TRBV3-1 and J usage is TRBJ2-3; 9 bases fit TRBD2. With V trimmed by 7 bases and J by 0 bases, 2 bases remained unmatched. Germline CDR1 and CDR2: LGHDT and YNNKEL (reference sequence). The CDR3 is 14 residues long. CDR3 in amino acids: CASILAGSTDTQYF. CDR3 DNA sequence: TGTGCCAGCATTCTAGCGGGAAGCACAGATACGCAGTATTTT.

This clonotype has more than one count but fewer than ten. The J gene is TRBJ2-7, the V gene TRBV28; TRBD2 matches at 9 bases. Germline CDR1 is MDHEN and CDR2 is SYDVKM. The CDR3 loop spans 15 amino acids. Trimming removed 5 bases from V and 1 base from J; junction bases left unmatched: 6. CDR3 sequence (DNA): TGTGCCAGCAGTCCGCCTAGCGGGGTATCCTACGAGCAGTACTTC. Its translation: CASSPPSGVSYEQYF.

This clonotype was counted between two and nine times. V is TRBV6-5 and J is TRBJ2-7; 7 positions agree with TRBD1. CDR1 and CDR2 (germline): MNHEY, SVGAGI. CDR3 length: 14 amino acids. V trimming: 2 bases; J trimming: 8 bases; junction bases outside the gene matches: 9. The chain's CDR3 is CASSYAKGALQQYF. CDR3 DNA sequence: TGTGCCAGCAGTTACGCCAAGGGGGCCCTACAGCAGTACTTC.

The sample holds a few counts of this clonotype. The rearrangement uses TRBV4-2 and TRBJ2-1; D tentatively fits TRBD1 or TRBD2 (5 bases each). V was pared by 0 bases and J by 9 bases, with 18 bases between. Germline assignment: CDR1 LGHNA and CDR2 YNFKEQ. CDR3 length: 16 amino acids. CDR3 region: CASSQDGGPRESEQFF. DNA for the CDR3: TGTGCCAGCAGCCAAGATGGGGGACCTCGTGAGAGTGAGCAGTTCTTC.

The rearrangement links TRBV15 to TRBJ1-1; 7 bases agree with TRBD1. The V and J ends lost 4 bases and 8 bases, in that order; junction bases with no gene match: 4. CDR3 length: 12 residues. Germline loops: CDR1 LNHNV, CDR2 YYDKDF (reference sequence). In DNA form, the CDR3 reads TGTGCCACCAGCACCGGGACAGCCGAAGCTTTCTTT. This encodes CATSTGTAEAFF.

A few counts support this clonotype. CDR3: CSARDYRSTDTQYF. As DNA, the CDR3 is TGCAGTGCTAGAGATTACAGAAGCACAGATACGCAGTATTTT. This rearrangement joins TRBV20-1 to TRBJ2-3; D gene ambiguous. This CDR3 has 14 residues. V dropped 0 bases and J dropped 0 bases, with 7 bases sitting between them. Germline V gene lookup returns CDR1 DFQATT and CDR2 SNEGSKA (reference sequence).

This clonotype has only a few counts. The chain combines TRBV7-2 with TRBJ2-3, with TRBD2 matching 7 bases. CDR1 SGHTA and CDR2 FQGNSA come from the germline V gene. With V trimmed by 3 bases and J by 3 bases, 6 bases remained unmatched. The CDR3 loop spans 15 amino acids. The CDR3 coding sequence is TGTGCCAGCAGCTTGGAGCGGGGTAAAACAGATACGCAGTATTTT. Encoded protein: CASSLERGKTDTQYF.

Notes on this clonotype: A single base separates this from a much larger clone, so it may be a read error. The chain is built from TRBV15 and TRBJ2-1; D gene uncertain. The length of the CDR3 is 16 residues. CDR1 is LNHNV and CDR2 is YYDKDF in the germline V gene (reference sequence). The CDR3 loop is CTTSRPAGLSYNEQFF. The CDR3 DNA reads TGTACCACCAGCAGACCGGCAGGTCTCTCCTACAATGAGCAGTTCTTC.

In its sample, this clonotype was seen a few times. This chain connects TRBV7-8 to TRBJ2-3; 12 bases fit TRBD2. V lost 2 bases and J lost 3; bases outside the gene matches: 3. Germline loops: CDR1 SGHVS, CDR2 FQNEAQ. CDR3 size: 16 residues. Here the CDR3 reads CASSLYTSGRTDTQYF. The CDR3 nucleotides read TGTGCCAGCAGCTTATATACTAGCGGGAGGACAGATACGCAGTATTTT.

A few counts support this clonotype. V gene TRBV27 combines with J gene TRBJ2-1; TRBD2 aligns across 11 bases. From germline, CDR1 is MNHEY and CDR2 SMNVEV (reference sequence). This CDR3 is 15 amino acids long. V trimming: 6 bases; J trimming: 8 bases; junction bases outside the gene matches: 9. The CDR3 region has the DNA TGTGCCAGCAGATTACTAGCGGGAGTTGGTGATGAGCAGTTCTTC. It encodes CASRLLAGVGDEQFF.

This clonotype was picked up a small number of times. The chain combines TRBV28 with TRBJ2-1; D is ambiguous. The CDR3 runs to 16 residues. V was pared by 5 bases and J by 0 bases, with 14 bases between. From germline, CDR1 is MDHEN and CDR2 SYDVKM. The CDR3 spells CASSPHIRSSYNEQFF. The CDR3 DNA reads TGTGCCAGCAGTCCCCACATTCGAAGCTCCTACAATGAGCAGTTCTTC.

In its sample, this clonotype was seen many times. This rearrangement joins TRBV29-1 to TRBJ2-7; D is unclear. V lost 4 bases to trimming and J lost 0 bases, with 7 bases between them. Germline V lookup: CDR1 SQVTM, CDR2 ANQGSEA. The length of the CDR3 is 12 residues. CDR3 sequence reads: CSVGEVSYEQYF. The CDR3 nucleotides read TGCAGCGTTGGAGAGGTCTCCTACGAGCAGTACTTC.

This clonotype was counted at least ten times. This chain connects TRBV2 to TRBJ2-5; 9 positions match TRBD1. The V segment lost 5 bases and the J segment 5 bases; nucleotides outside the gene matches: 6. The CDR3 spans 14 residues. CDR1 is SNHLY, CDR2 FYNNEI, per germline. In DNA, the CDR3 is TGTGCCAGCAGTCCCGGGACAGGGCTGGAGACCCAGTACTTC. Translating gives CASSPGTGLETQYF.

The sample holds many counts of this clonotype. The V gene is TRBV5-1, the J gene TRBJ2-7; possible D gene TRBD1, 6 bases. Trimming cost V 1 base and J 3 bases, with 23 bases left between them. Germline V CDR1 and CDR2: SGHRS, YFSETQ. The CDR3 is made up of 18 amino acids. In DNA, the CDR3 is TGCGCCAGCAGCTTGTCTGGACAGAAACGCTCCCACAACTACGAGCAGTACTTC. This sequence encodes CASSLSGQKRSHNYEQYF.

This clonotype was observed a handful of times. V usage is TRBV6-2 or TRBV6-3 and J usage is TRBJ1-5; the match to TRBD1 covers 11 bases. CDR3 size: 15 residues. The trim removed 5 bases at V and 6 bases at J, leaving 6 bases unmatched. The germline CDR1 and CDR2 sequences are MNHEY and SVGEGT. The DNA of the CDR3 is TGTGCCAGCAGTCCCCGGGACAGGGGGGGTCAGCCCCAGCATTTT. Its translation: CASSPRDRGGQPQHF.

This clonotype was seen a few times. This chain joins TRBV24-1 and TRBJ2-1; TRBD2 matches at 7 bases. Germline-derived CDR1 and CDR2 are KGHDR and SFDVKD. Unmatched junction bases numbered 9, after V lost 4 bases and J lost 7 bases. The CDR3 is made up of 15 amino acids. Here the CDR3 DNA reads TGTGCCACCAGTGACCGCGGGGGAGAGAGGAATGAGCAGTTCTTC. Encoded protein: CATSDRGGERNEQFF.

This sequence joins TRBV6-5 and TRBJ2-7; D tentatively reads TRBD1 or TRBD2 (5 bases each). The germline V and J ends were trimmed by 2 bases and 5 bases, with 16 bases remaining between them. The CDR3 length is 15 residues. From germline, CDR1 is MNHEY and CDR2 SVGAGI. The CDR3 nucleotides are TGTGCCAGCAGTTACCGAACAGGAGAGGGGCACGAGCAGTACTTC. Protein: CASSYRTGEGHEQYF.